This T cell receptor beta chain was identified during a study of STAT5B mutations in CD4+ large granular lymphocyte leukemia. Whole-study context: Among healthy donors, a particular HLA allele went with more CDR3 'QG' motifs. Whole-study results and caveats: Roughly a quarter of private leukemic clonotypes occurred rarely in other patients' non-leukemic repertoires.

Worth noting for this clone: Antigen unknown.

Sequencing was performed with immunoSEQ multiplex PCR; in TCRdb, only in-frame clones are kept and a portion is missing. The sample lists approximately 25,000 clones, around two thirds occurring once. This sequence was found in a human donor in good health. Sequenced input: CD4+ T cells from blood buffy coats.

This CDR3 reads CASSLGRVGNQPQHF. The CDR3 coding sequence is TGTGCCAGCAGCTTAGGCAGAGTCGGGAATCAGCCCCAGCATTTT. This chain uses TRBV7-2 with TRBJ1-5; D is unclear. The CDR3 contains 15 residues. CDR1 and CDR2 (germline): SGHTA, FQGNSA. Trimming stripped 1 base from V and 4 bases from J, with 11 bases between.